This TCR beta chain was sequenced in a study of T cell responses to AZD1222 COVID-19 vaccine (dated by TCRdb to the early 2020s). In terms of the full investigation: A total of 230 or so trial participants underwent TCR sequencing, of whom nearly 210 received two doses of AZD1222 and some 26 received two doses of the MenACWY control vaccine. Trial participants were enrolled into age subgroups of 18-55, 56-69 and 70-plus years, which contained approximately 150, 30 and 60 TCR-sequenced participants, respectively. Overall results and qualifications from the work: Conclusions about previously exposed vaccinees were limited because only 6 or 7 AZD1222 recipients were SARS-CoV-2 seropositive at baseline. The 56-69-year group was small, and its depth increase did not reach significance, likely because of low power. Most participants were white British and females outnumbered males, and the authors suggested that clonal diversity may have been underestimated. Nearly half of unique spike-specific TCRs reportedly recognized epitopes outside regions mutated in the B.1.351 and B.1.1.7 variants. Because no day 14 peak-response samples were available, the repertoires could be characterized only after the peak T cell response. Spike-specific TCR breadth and depth rose significantly after two AZD1222 doses compared with day 0 and with MenACWY recipients. Vaccine-associated CD4 TCRs spanned the whole spike protein, with dominant responses in regions 160-218 and 743-854.

The CDR3 regions of human TCRbeta chains were analyzed by immunosequencing. From the authors' description of their analysis: Repertoire TCRs were checked for matches against a reference library of SARS-CoV-2-specific TCRs that had been generated using the MIRA antigen-specificity platform. Breadth was defined as the fraction of unique TCRs that were SARS-CoV-2-associated. Depth was defined as the fraction of total T cells that were SARS-CoV-2-associated. Using the MIRA data, every spike-specific TCR was mapped to the spike region that the TCR reacted to and assigned to either a CD4 or a CD8 class. Log10-transformed breadth and depth values were compared by one-way ANOVA with Sidak's multiple comparisons tests. Held by TCRdb, this immuneACCESS table contains in-frame sequences only and omits some clones. Under half of the omission traces to an unresolved V gene where checked; the cause of the rest is unknown. The V and J calls and clone size come from that table; D and trimming were worked out from the DNA. The sample contains roughly 120,000 clones, roughly 90% of them found a single time. Of the sample, more than 6% falls within the top ten clones.

To note about this clone: The specificity of this receptor is unknown. It has no much larger one-base neighbor in the sample; base qualities were not kept.

The sample's time point label, decoded: about 28 days (+/-7) after the second vaccine dose. AZD1222 recipients given second doses at about 4 weeks or at about 12 weeks were pooled, since spike-specific TCR depth and breadth were not found to differ between the two schedules. Samples from vaccinated people were obtained from the UK trials COV001 and COV002, which included a single-blind randomized controlled phase 2/3 trial of AZD1222 (ChAdOx1 nCoV-19) in healthy adults. Trial participant PBMC samples were collected at day 0 and day 28 after the second dose for TCRbeta chain sequencing. The junction shows trimming of 0 bases on V and 8 bases on J, plus 9 bases between the germline ends. In the germline V gene, CDR1 corresponds to SGHRS and CDR2 to YFSETQ. Including the terminal cysteine and phenylalanine, the CDR3 comprises 14 residues. Only the CDR3 DNA is retained, 42 bases long and in frame from the first base.

The chain joins TRBV5-1 to TRBJ1-6; the D gene identity is not certain. The sequencing here drew on peripheral blood, taken 28 days after the second AZD1222 dose. This receptor was identified in an adult who received the AZD1222 COVID-19 vaccine. The CDR3 here reads CASSLEGLYSPLHF. In nucleotide form, the sequence is TGCGCCAGCAGCTTGGAGGGCCTGTATTCACCCCTCCACTTT.